A selection of T cell receptor beta chains follows, all from one sample in a study of graft-versus-host responses after intestinal transplantation. The table came from immunoSEQ multiplex PCR; TCRdb's copy has only in-frame clones and leaves some out. This table has 35,000 to 45,000 clones, just under 90% appearing once. The sample in question was PBMCs, obtained about nine months after transplant. All receptors come from a human patient who received an intestinal transplant, so some T cells may come from the graft donor. Each CDR3 is given with its conserved first and last residue. A D gene is named only where the DNA matches it firmly. Expanded clones are given a class, and other clones once, few, many or no size at all.

clone_size j_call v_call d_call cdr3_aa cdr3_nt
- TRBJ2-2 TRBV5-4 TRBD1 CASSFPPGQGAGELFF TGTGCCAGCAGCTTCCCCCCAGGACAGGGGGCCGGGGAGCTGTTTTTT
- TRBJ2-1 TRBV5-4 - CASSDWDLPQFF TGTGCCAGCAGCGACTGGGACTTACCACAGTTCTTC
- TRBJ2-1 TRBV4-1 TRBD2 CASRRAGGGYNEQFF TGCGCCAGCAGGAGGGCGGGGGGCGGTTACAATGAGCAGTTCTTC
- TRBJ1-1 TRBV5-4 - CASSPVGGDEAFF TGTGCCAGCAGCCCCGTGGGAGGCGACGAAGCTTTCTTT
- TRBJ2-5 TRBV4-1 TRBD1 CASSQDGDRGWETQYF TGCGCCAGCAGCCAAGATGGGGACAGGGGATGGGAGACCCAGTACTTC
- TRBJ1-3 TRBV4-3 - CASSQEQGTGNTIYF TGCGCCAGCAGCCAAGAGCAGGGAACGGGAAACACCATATATTTT
- TRBJ2-7 TRBV6-1 TRBD2 CASSERSGGADEQYF TGTGCCAGCAGTGAAAGGAGCGGGGGGGCGGACGAGCAGTACTTC
- TRBJ2-7 TRBV6-5 TRBD2 CASSYVSGGAYEQYF TGTGCCAGCAGTTACGTGAGCGGGGGGGCGTACGAGCAGTACTTC
- TRBJ1-6 TRBV6-5 TRBD1 CASSYSKTGWDSPLHF TGTGCCAGCAGTTACTCGAAGACAGGGTGGGATTCACCCCTCCACTTT
few TRBJ2-2 TRBV7-6 TRBD1 CASSLPRDSYTGELFF TGTGCCAGCAGCCTACCTCGGGACAGCTACACCGGGGAGCTGTTTTTT
- TRBJ2-3 TRBV9 - CASSVGAGPSTDTQYF TGTGCCAGCAGCGTGGGGGCGGGCCCAAGCACAGATACGCAGTATTTT